The entry that follows covers one T cell receptor (beta chain) sequence. The data are from a study of blood T cell repertoires in COVID-19. In the study overall: The United States, Italy and Spain supplied acute and convalescent COVID-19 samples. The cDNA or gDNA used as material had been derived from T cells, B-cell-depleted T cells, or PBMCs.

As originally analysed: It was from reference gene primer amplification that nucleated cell counts were estimated. Repertoires were generated with immunoSEQ multiplex PCR, while TCRdb's copy carries only in-frame clones and drops some. V and J calls and clone size are those listed in that table; D and trimming were worked out from the DNA. The repertoire has hundreds of thousands of clones, more than 85% of them found once; the top ten carry around 4.5%. This CDR3 comprises 18 residues. Looked up from germline, CDR1 is MGHRA and CDR2 is YSYEKL. The ends were cut back, 3 bases at V and 2 bases at J, with 20 bases in the middle.

This receptor was identified in a young woman with acute or convalescent COVID-19. Sequenced material: peripheral blood. V is TRBV4-1 and J is TRBJ1-3, with no clear D. The CDR3 coding sequence is TGCGCCAGCAGCCAGGACTCCCCGAGCAGCGCTACTGGAAACACCATATATTTT. This gives the protein CASSQDSPSSATGNTIYF.